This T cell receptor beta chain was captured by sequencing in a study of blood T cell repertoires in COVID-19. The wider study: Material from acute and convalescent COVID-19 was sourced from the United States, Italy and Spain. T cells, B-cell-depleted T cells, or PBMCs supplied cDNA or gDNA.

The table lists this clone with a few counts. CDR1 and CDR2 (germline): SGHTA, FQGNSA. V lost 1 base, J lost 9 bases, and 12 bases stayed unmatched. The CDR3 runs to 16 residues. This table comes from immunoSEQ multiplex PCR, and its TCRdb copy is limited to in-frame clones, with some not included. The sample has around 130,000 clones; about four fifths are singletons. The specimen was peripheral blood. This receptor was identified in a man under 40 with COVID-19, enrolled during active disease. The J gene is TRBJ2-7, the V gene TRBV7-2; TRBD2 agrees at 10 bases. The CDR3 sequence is CASSLDGSAGGPLQYF. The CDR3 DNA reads TGTGCCAGCAGCTTAGATGGATCAGCGGGAGGGCCTCTGCAGTACTTC. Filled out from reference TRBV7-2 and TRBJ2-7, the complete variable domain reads GAGVSQSPSNKVTEKGKDVELRCDPISGHTALYWYRQSLGQGLEFLIYFQGNSAPDKSGLPSDRFSAERTGGSVSTLTIQRTQQEDSAVYLCASSLDGSAGGPLQYFGPGTRLTVT.